A selection of T cell receptor beta chains follows, all from one sample in a study of Ad26.COV2.S vaccination and SARS-CoV-2 variants. The repertoire was sequenced with immunoSEQ multiplex PCR; TCRdb's copy has only in-frame clones and lacks some. The repertoire consists of roughly 300,000 clones, with roughly 91% occurring once and the leading ten covering about 5%. The specimen was peripheral blood, collected in a trial of Ad26.COV2.S vaccine versus placebo. These receptor sequences come from a person between 18 and 65 years old who received the Ad26.COV2.S COVID-19 vaccine or a placebo. Each CDR3 is given with its conserved first and last residue. Size is omitted from some rows. Given values are once, few, many or a class for expanded clones.

V gene	J gene	clone size	CDR3 protein
TRBV2	TRBJ1-1	once	CASSEIRNTEAFF
TRBV5-6	TRBJ2-3	.	CASSLGGPLGTDTQYF
TRBV27	TRBJ2-3	.	CASSLSTRQELSTDTQYF
TRBV6-5	TRBJ2-2	.	CASSYSGLDTGELFF
TRBV19	TRBJ1-1	.	CASKDRGTEAFF
TRBV28	TRBJ2-7	.	CASSLEGISYEQYF
TRBV28	TRBJ2-5	.	CASSLIRTSGVEETQYF
TRBV2	TRBJ2-1	.	CASSEGQGWGNEQFF
TRBV19	TRBJ2-2	.	CASSILAGTNTGELFF
TRBV9	TRBJ2-7	once	CASSVGFWSYEQYF
TRBV6-5	TRBJ2-2	.	CASSYSTTANTGELFF
TRBV9	TRBJ2-1	once	CASSVVSGPGNEQFF
TRBV11-2	TRBJ1-4	.	CASSFHEKLFF
TRBV10-3	TRBJ1-2	.	CAISWNTGGSRYGYTF
TRBV5-6	TRBJ2-7	.	CASSFTTGGPEQYF
TRBV6-1	TRBJ2-1	.	CASSERTGGYNEQFF
TRBV24-1	TRBJ2-1	.	CATSEDLGTGAGEQFF
TRBV5-1	TRBJ2-2	.	CASSLGLAGGAGELFF
TRBV6-5	TRBJ2-5	once	CASSRQGLETQYF
TRBV7-9	TRBJ2-2	.	CASSLDSGRNTGELFF
TRBV4-1	TRBJ2-2	few	CASSQTGVDTGELFF
TRBV2	TRBJ2-1	.	CASTGLGNNEQFF
TRBV28	TRBJ1-2	once	CASSSIGTRNYGYTF
TRBV29-1	TRBJ2-5	.	CSVEPFSETQYF
TRBV7-2	TRBJ2-6	.	CASSLRGVRSSGANVLTF
TRBV6-1	TRBJ1-5	.	CASSEWVQGNNQPQHF
TRBV5-1	TRBJ2-1	.	CASSLRLIGDEQFF
TRBV6-2/TRBV6-3	TRBJ1-5	.	CASSRITGGGNQPQHF
TRBV19	TRBJ1-2	.	CASSMWDRGGNGYTF
TRBV7-2	TRBJ2-1	.	CASSPSGSSSYNEQFF
TRBV9	TRBJ1-2	once	CASSTPRGRYGYTF
TRBV6-5	TRBJ2-7	.	CASSNLYEQYF
TRBV7-9	TRBJ1-1	few	CASSLDSNTEAFF
TRBV5-6	TRBJ2-2	once	CASSLRTGISGELFF
TRBV9	TRBJ2-1	.	CASSAESSGRRYNEQFF
TRBV10-3	TRBJ2-7	once	CAISDPGDISYEQYF
TRBV9	TRBJ2-7	.	CASSVGTGGDEQYF
TRBV2	TRBJ2-7	.	CASIRDTSYEQYF
TRBV5-1	TRBJ2-6	.	CASSGENMANVLTF
TRBV5-6	TRBJ2-7	.	CASSSQGLALLYEQYF